The 12 T cell receptor beta chains reported below all come from one sample, sequenced in a study of T cell responses to AZD1222 COVID-19 vaccine. The protocol was immunoSEQ multiplex PCR, while the TCRdb copy is restricted to in-frame clones and leaves out a portion. The table has 90,000 or so clones, over 75% seen once; the top ten hold around 21%. Sequencing was performed on peripheral blood, taken on day 0 of AZD1222 vaccination. The receptors here all came from an adult in good health.

This chain uses TRBV5-1 with TRBJ2-2; 11 bases fit TRBD2. The V gene's germline CDR1 is SGHRS and CDR2 YFSETQ. The length of the CDR3 is 16 residues. Unmatched junction bases numbered 9, after V lost 4 bases and J lost 7 bases. In nucleotides, the CDR3 is TGCGCCAGCAGCACTACTAGCGGGAGAGGGATCGGGGAGCTGTTTTTT. It is translated as CASSTTSGRGIGELFF.

The chain uses TRBV7-2 and TRBJ1-4; 10 positions match TRBD1. The CDR3 is 15 amino acids. V trimming: 5 bases; J trimming: 6 bases; junction bases outside the gene matches: 6. Germline CDR1 and CDR2: SGHTA and FQGNSA. The CDR3, as DNA: TGTGCCAGCAGCCCCAGACAGGGGGCGGATGAAAAACTGTTTTTT. Translated, it gives CASSPRQGADEKLFF.

The gene calls are TRBV19 and TRBJ1-2, with D hard to call. The CDR3 contains 13 residues. The germline CDR1 and CDR2 sequences are LNHDA and SQIVND (reference sequence). The ends were cut back, 10 bases at V and 4 bases at J, with 16 bases in the middle. The CDR3: CATRPGIAYGYTF. The DNA for the CDR3 is TGTGCCACCCGACCCGGGATAGCCTATGGCTACACCTTC.

V and J are TRBV20-1 and TRBJ2-5; D is undetermined. This CDR3 comprises 11 residues. V was pared by 3 bases and J by 4 bases, with 6 bases between. Germline V lookup: CDR1 DFQATT, CDR2 SNEGSKA (reference sequence). This CDR3 is CSASGIETQYF. The CDR3 region has the DNA TGCAGTGCTAGTGGGATAGAGACCCAGTACTTC.

V and J are TRBV21-1 and TRBJ2-7; the table's D gene call, TRBD2, was not cross checked with the DNA. TRBV21-1 is given as a pseudogene. The CDR3 is 14 amino acids. CDR3 coding DNA: TGTGCCAGCAGCAAAGGACTCCTCTCCTACGAGCAGTACTTC. Its translation is CASSKGLLSYEQYF.

The gene calls are TRBV9 and TRBJ1-1; TRBD1 aligns across 8 bases. Germline lookup yields CDR1 SGDLS and CDR2 YYNGEE. The CDR3 runs to 15 residues. After removal of 0 bases from V and 5 bases from J, the junction contained 6 bases not matched to a gene. This CDR3 reads CASSVGDRWGTEAFF. The CDR3 DNA reads as TGTGCCAGCAGCGTAGGGGACAGGTGGGGAACTGAAGCTTTCTTT.

This clone was seen a handful of times. This rearrangement joins TRBV3-1 (or the pseudogene TRBV3-2) to TRBJ2-7; a weak D match, TRBD1 (6 bases). The germline V gene has CDR1 LGHDT and CDR2 YNNKEL (reference sequence). The CDR3 loop spans 14 amino acids. V lost 4 bases and J lost 3, with 13 bases in between. CDR3 nucleotide sequence: TGTGCCAGCAGCCTAGGGGGACACTTCTACGAGCAGTACTTC. Translating it yields CASSLGGHFYEQYF.

The genes are TRBV19 and TRBJ2-2; no firm D call. In germline, CDR1 is LNHDA, CDR2 SQIVND (reference sequence). This CDR3 has 13 residues. Deletions cut 4 bases from V and 0 bases from J, with 3 bases between. The DNA of the CDR3 is TGTGCCAGTAGTAATCCGAACACCGGGGAGCTGTTTTTT. Its translation is CASSNPNTGELFF. The variable domain in full, with the rest retrieved from reference TRBV19 and TRBJ2-2, is DGGITQSPKYLFRKEGQNVTLSCEQNLNHDAMYWYRQDPGQGLRLIYYSQIVNDFQKGDIAEGYSVSREKKESFPLTVTSAQKNPTAFYLCASSNPNTGELFFGEGSRLTVL.

This clone has only a few counts. This chain uses TRBV5-5 with TRBJ2-5; D not resolved. The germline V and J ends were trimmed by 4 bases and 5 bases, with 12 bases remaining between them. This CDR3 region has 13 residues. Per the germline V gene, CDR1 is SGHKS and CDR2 is YYEKEE (reference sequence). In DNA, the CDR3 is TGTGCCAGCAGCCCTCTCCCCGGGGAGACCCAGTACTTC. Translation gives CASSPLPGETQYF.

The CDR3 DNA is TGTGCCAGCAGCTCCAGCGCAGAGACCCAGTACTTC. Amino acids: CASSSSAETQYF. The chain recombines TRBV7-8 with TRBJ2-5; D not resolved. The V and J ends lost 4 bases and 4 bases respectively, with 7 bases between them. This CDR3 spans 12 amino acids. The germline gives CDR1 SGHVS, CDR2 FQNEAQ.

This clone was observed once. The CDR3, as DNA: TGCAGTGCTAGTTGGGGGGCAGATGGCTACACCTTC. Amino acids: CSASWGADGYTF. This rearrangement joins TRBV20-1 to TRBJ1-2; D perhaps matches TRBD1 (6 bases). CDR1 is DFQATT, CDR2 SNEGSKA, per germline (reference sequence). V was cut by 3 bases and J by 6 bases, with 11 bases left in between. This CDR3 is 12 amino acids long.

This chain joins TRBV3-1 (or the pseudogene TRBV3-2) and TRBJ1-5; weak D call: TRBD1 (5 bases). Germline V gene data show CDR1 as LGHDT and CDR2 as YNNKEL (reference sequence). V shed 5 bases and J shed 7 bases, with 18 bases lying between them. The CDR3 loop spans 15 amino acids. The CDR3 sequence is CASSEFRGPGQPQHF. CDR3 DNA: TGTGCCAGCAGCGAGTTCCGGGGTCCAGGGCAGCCCCAGCATTTT.